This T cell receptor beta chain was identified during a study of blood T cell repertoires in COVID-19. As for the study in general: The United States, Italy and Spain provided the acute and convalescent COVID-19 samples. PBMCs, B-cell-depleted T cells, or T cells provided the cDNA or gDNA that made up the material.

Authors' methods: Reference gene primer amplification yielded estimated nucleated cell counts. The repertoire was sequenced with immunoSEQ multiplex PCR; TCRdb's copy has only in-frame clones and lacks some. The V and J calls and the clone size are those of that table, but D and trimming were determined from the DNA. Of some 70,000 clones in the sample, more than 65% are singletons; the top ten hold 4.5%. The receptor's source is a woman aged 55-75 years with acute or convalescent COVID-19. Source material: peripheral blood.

The CDR3 protein is CASPPPSKSYGYTF. The DNA for the CDR3 is TGTGCAAGTCCCCCCCCGAGCAAGTCTTATGGCTACACCTTC. The gene calls are TRBV12-2 and TRBJ1-2. TRBV12-2 is deemed a pseudogene. The CDR3 loop spans 14 amino acids.